These 8 T cell receptor beta chains originate from one sample sequenced in a study of radiotherapy plus CTLA-4 blockade in lung cancer. Using immunoSEQ multiplex PCR, the repertoire was profiled, and TCRdb retains in-frame clones only, with some absent. The profile shows tens of thousands of clones, 60% to 80% of them singletons. Sequenced material: peripheral blood, taken from a patient treated with radiotherapy plus ipilimumab. These receptors were obtained from a human donor with non-small cell lung cancer whose response to radiotherapy plus ipilimumab could not be evaluated.

The DNA for the CDR3 is TGTGCCAGCTGCCCCTCGGGGGGCGCTGGGACTGAAGCTTTCTTT. Encoded protein: CASCPSGGAGTEAFF. This chain uses TRBV28 with TRBJ1-1, with a possible D match to TRBD1 (6 bases). Per germline, CDR1 MDHEN and CDR2 SYDVKM. The CDR3 totals 15 residues. Trimming removed 8 bases at V and 5 bases at J, with 21 bases between.

The chain uses TRBV5-4 and TRBJ1-1; D may be TRBD1 (5 bases). CDR1 is SGHNT and CDR2 is YYREEE in the germline V gene (reference sequence). The CDR3 has 15 amino acids. V lost 6 bases to trimming and J lost 2 bases, with 17 bases between them. In DNA, the CDR3 is TGTGCCAGCAAGCAGGGCCCGACGGATAACACTGAAGCTTTCTTT. Translation gives CASKQGPTDNTEAFF.

This chain joins TRBV28 and TRBJ1-5; 8 bases match TRBD1. The V gene end was trimmed by 7 bases and the J gene end by 2 bases; junction bases not matched to a gene: 13. The germline V gene has CDR1 MDHEN and CDR2 SYDVKM. The CDR3 loop spans 17 amino acids. CDR3 loop: CASTNARTGLGNQPQHF. For the CDR3, the DNA is TGTGCCAGCACCAACGCCCGGACAGGGCTGGGCAATCAGCCCCAGCATTTT.

V and J are TRBV7-9 and TRBJ1-1; D is undetermined. The V gene lost 2 bases and the J gene lost 1 base, with 8 bases spanning the gap. The germline gives CDR1 SEHNR, CDR2 FQNEAQ (reference sequence). This CDR3 spans 14 amino acids. The CDR3 region has the DNA TGTGCCAGCAGCTTAACACCGGGGAACACTGAAGCTTTCTTT. It translates to CASSLTPGNTEAFF.

This clone was counted only a few times. The gene calls are TRBV27 and TRBJ2-4; 11 positions agree with TRBD1. Germline V gene data show CDR1 as MNHEY and CDR2 as SMNVEV (reference sequence). The V gene end was trimmed by 7 bases and the J gene end by 8 bases; junction bases not matched to a gene: 13. The CDR3 covers 16 residues. The CDR3 nucleotides are TGTGCCAGCAAACACTCTACCGGACAGGGGGCGTACATTCAGTACTTC. Residues: CASKHSTGQGAYIQYF.

This clone was counted between two and nine times. The rearrangement uses TRBV2 and TRBJ2-3; D possibly corresponds to TRBD2 (5 bases). The CDR3 covers 15 residues. In germline, CDR1 is SNHLY, CDR2 FYNNEI. V lost 11 bases and J lost 1, with 19 bases in between. CDR3 in DNA: TGTGCCTCTTCGAGGGAAGGACTCCGCACAGATACGCAGTATTTT. It specifies CASSREGLRTDTQYF.

CDR3 in amino acids: CASSIRLAGGPLDTQYF. Here the CDR3 DNA reads TGTGCCAGTAGTATACGACTAGCGGGAGGGCCGTTAGATACGCAGTATTTT. The chain links TRBV19 to TRBJ2-3, with 14 bases fitting TRBD2. The CDR3 runs 17 residues. J gave up 5 bases and V 2 bases, and 6 bases lay outside the gene matches. The germline V gene encodes CDR1 LNHDA and CDR2 SQIVND (reference sequence).

The gene calls are TRBV4-2 and TRBJ2-1; perhaps TRBD2 as D (7 bases). The CDR3 runs 16 residues. Germline loops: CDR1 LGHNA, CDR2 YNFKEQ. The germline V and J ends were trimmed by 4 bases and 0 bases, with 13 bases remaining between them. CDR3: CASSREGDSSYNEQFF. CDR3 in DNA: TGTGCCAGCAGCCGGGAGGGGGATAGCTCCTACAATGAGCAGTTCTTC.